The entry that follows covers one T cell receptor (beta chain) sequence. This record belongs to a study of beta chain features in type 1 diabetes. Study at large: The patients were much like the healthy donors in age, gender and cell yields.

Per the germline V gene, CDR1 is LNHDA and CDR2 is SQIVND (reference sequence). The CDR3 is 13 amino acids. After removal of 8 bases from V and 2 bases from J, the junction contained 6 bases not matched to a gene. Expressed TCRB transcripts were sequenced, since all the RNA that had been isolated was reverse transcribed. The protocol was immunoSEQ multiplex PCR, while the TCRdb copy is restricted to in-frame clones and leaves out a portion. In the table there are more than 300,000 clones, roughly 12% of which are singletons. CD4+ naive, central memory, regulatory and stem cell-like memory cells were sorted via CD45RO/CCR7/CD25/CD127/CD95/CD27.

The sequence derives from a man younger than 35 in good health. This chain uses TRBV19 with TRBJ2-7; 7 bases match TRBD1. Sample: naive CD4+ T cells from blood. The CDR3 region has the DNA TGTGCCAGTTTAGGCACAGGGGCCTACGAGCAGTACTTC. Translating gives CASLGTGAYEQYF.